This is a list of T cell receptor beta chains from one sample in a study of CD4 T cells in relation to SARS-CoV-2 and coronaviruses. The antigens of these receptors remain unknown. TCRdb keeps only in-frame clones here, not all; method: immunoSEQ multiplex PCR. The sample holds roughly 30,000 clones, 65% to 80% seen once. What was sequenced was memory CD4+ T cells from PBMCs, cultured in vitro. The receptor set was obtained from an adult with COVID-19. The CDR3 runs from the conserved cysteine through the conserved F or W.

v_gene,j_gene,CDR3aa
TRBV6-6,TRBJ1-1,CASSLMGQSTEAFF
TRBV6-2/TRBV6-3,TRBJ2-1,CASSENSGRKVEQFF
TRBV7-2,TRBJ1-3,CASSMGQAHGNTIYF
TRBV20-1,TRBJ2-1,CSASSRQGRYYNEQFF
TRBV7-7,TRBJ2-3,CASSLANLAGGPGGTDTQYF
TRBV6-6,TRBJ1-3,CASSPRGVNSGNTIYF
TRBV2,TRBJ2-2,CASSPRGGRELFF
TRBV5-1,TRBJ2-3,CASSLWLAGGRSLGDTQYF
TRBV4-1,TRBJ1-6,CASSQVGTTSSYNSPLHF
TRBV5-1,TRBJ2-1,CASSFLAGEVGEQFF
TRBV2,TRBJ2-1,CASSGGLGIYNEQFF
TRBV2,TRBJ2-3,CATPGQWDRATDTQYF
TRBV6-5,TRBJ2-1,CASSYGGPNEQFF
TRBV4-1,TRBJ1-2,CASSQEGYYGYTF
TRBV29-1,TRBJ2-5,CSVEEEGFRTQYF
TRBV2,TRBJ2-3,CASSDQGPASTDTQYF
TRBV6-5,TRBJ1-2,CASSYGRNQANYGYTF
TRBV6-2/TRBV6-3,TRBJ2-7,CASSYARTSPNREQYF
TRBV6-1,TRBJ2-2,CASSEQTQGAGGELFF
TRBV6-1,TRBJ2-7,CASSDSRNEQYF
TRBV19,TRBJ2-1,CASSIVGLGAQRSYNEQFF
TRBV30,TRBJ2-7,CAWRQGQNEQYF
TRBV2,TRBJ1-2,CASSQHLRDRNYGYTF
TRBV11-2,TRBJ1-2,CASSLDNYGYTF
TRBV4-2,TRBJ1-3,CASSQETGKGNTIYF
TRBV11-3,TRBJ2-2,CASSLAGGTGELFF
TRBV28,TRBJ2-3,CASSSTSGRVDTQYF
TRBV3-1/TRBV3-2,TRBJ1-6,CASSSVGSPLHF
TRBV12-3/TRBV12-4,TRBJ1-3,CASSWGLGNTIYF
TRBV5-1,TRBJ2-5,CASSFYGRETQYF
TRBV5-8,TRBJ1-2,CASRVFYGYTF
TRBV19,TRBJ1-2,CASSTDRVRGYTF
TRBV6-5,TRBJ1-2,CASSRTDDYGYTF
TRBV7-2,TRBJ2-5,CASSQGPGRETQYF
TRBV14,TRBJ2-3,CASSQRTRTDTQYF
TRBV7-2,TRBJ1-2,CASSLVVDGYTF
TRBV7-6,TRBJ1-1,CASSSRQGANTEAFF
TRBV28,TRBJ1-2,CASSAGNYGYTF
TRBV28,TRBJ1-5,CASSFARGGNQPQHF
TRBV24-1,TRBJ2-7,CATSAGEGGYEQYF
TRBV12-3/TRBV12-4,TRBJ1-1,CASSLSQGRAFF
TRBV5-1,TRBJ1-4,CASSMTPNEKLFF
TRBV9,TRBJ2-3,CASSVGGGRADTQYF
TRBV9,TRBJ2-3,CASSVGHVAADTQYF
TRBV29-1,TRBJ2-6,CSVARRLSGANVLTF
TRBV5-6,TRBJ2-7,CASSADRTYEQYF
TRBV15,TRBJ1-2,CATSRGWMDYGYTF
TRBV9,TRBJ2-1,CASSPSGTSVWNEQFF
TRBV2,TRBJ2-2,CASSEGLRGQTGELFF
TRBV29-1,TRBJ1-2,CSVDRGNYGYTF
TRBV2,TRBJ1-6,CASRADTGYNSPLHF
TRBV5-1,TRBJ2-7,CASRLSGTSPYEQYF